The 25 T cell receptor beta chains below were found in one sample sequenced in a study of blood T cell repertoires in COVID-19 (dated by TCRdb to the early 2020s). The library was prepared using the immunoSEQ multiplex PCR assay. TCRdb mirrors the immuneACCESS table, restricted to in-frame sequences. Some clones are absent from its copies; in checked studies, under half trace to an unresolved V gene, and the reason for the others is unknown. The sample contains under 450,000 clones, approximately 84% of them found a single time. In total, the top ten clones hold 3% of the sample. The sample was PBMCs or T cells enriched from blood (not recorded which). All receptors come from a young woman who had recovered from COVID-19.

CDR3 loop: CASKLGQLNTEAFF. The CDR3 nucleotides read TGTGCCAGCAAATTGGGGCAGCTAAACACTGAAGCTTTCTTT. The chain joins TRBV6-5 to TRBJ1-1; D possibly corresponds to TRBD1 (5 bases). V dropped 7 bases and J dropped 2 bases, with 14 bases sitting between them. Germline assignment: CDR1 MNHEY and CDR2 SVGAGI. The CDR3 has 14 amino acids.

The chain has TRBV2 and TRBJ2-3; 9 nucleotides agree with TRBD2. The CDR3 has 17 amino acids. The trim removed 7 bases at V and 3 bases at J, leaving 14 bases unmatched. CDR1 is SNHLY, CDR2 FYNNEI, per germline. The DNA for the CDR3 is TGTGCCAGCACCGATGGGGGTCTAGCGGGGCCTACAGATACGCAGTATTTT. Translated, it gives CASTDGGLAGPTDTQYF.

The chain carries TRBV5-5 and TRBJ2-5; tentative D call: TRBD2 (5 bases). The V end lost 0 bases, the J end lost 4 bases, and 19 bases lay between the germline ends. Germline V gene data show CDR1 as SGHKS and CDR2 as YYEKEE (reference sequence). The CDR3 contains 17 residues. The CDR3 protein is CASSLDFRLAMGETQYF. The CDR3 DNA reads TGTGCCAGCAGCTTGGACTTCCGCCTAGCAATGGGAGAGACCCAGTACTTC.

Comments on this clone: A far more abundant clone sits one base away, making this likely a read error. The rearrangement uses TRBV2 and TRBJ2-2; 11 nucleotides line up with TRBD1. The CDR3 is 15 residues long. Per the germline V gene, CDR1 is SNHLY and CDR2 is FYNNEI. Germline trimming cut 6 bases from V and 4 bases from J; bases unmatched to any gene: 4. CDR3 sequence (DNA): TGTGCCAGCAGGCCCGGGACAGGGGGCACCGGGGAGCTGTTTTTT. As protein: CASRPGTGGTGELFF.

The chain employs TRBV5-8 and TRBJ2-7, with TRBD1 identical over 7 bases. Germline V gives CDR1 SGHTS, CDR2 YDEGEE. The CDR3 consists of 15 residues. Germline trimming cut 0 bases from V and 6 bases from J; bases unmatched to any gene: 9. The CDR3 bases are TGTGCCAGCAGCTTGGTTGGCCAGGGGGTTGGCGAGCAGTACTTC. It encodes CASSLVGQGVGEQYF.

The CDR3 nucleotides read TGTGCCAGCAGCTTAGCGGGACTGACCATAAGCTCCTATAATTCACCCCTCCACTTT. It is translated as CASSLAGLTISSYNSPLHF. The gene calls are TRBV11-3 and TRBJ1-6, with D perhaps TRBD1 (5 bases). V was shortened by 1 base and J by 0 bases, with 16 bases between the two germline ends. Germline lookup yields CDR1 SGHNT and CDR2 YENEEA. The CDR3 loop spans 19 amino acids.

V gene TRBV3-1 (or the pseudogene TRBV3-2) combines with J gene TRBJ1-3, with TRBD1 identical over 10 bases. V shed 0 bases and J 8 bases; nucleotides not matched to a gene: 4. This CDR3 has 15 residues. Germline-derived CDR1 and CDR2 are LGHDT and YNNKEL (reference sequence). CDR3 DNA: TGTGCCAGCAGCCAAGACTGGACAGGGGGTGACACCATATATTTT. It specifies CASSQDWTGGDTIYF.

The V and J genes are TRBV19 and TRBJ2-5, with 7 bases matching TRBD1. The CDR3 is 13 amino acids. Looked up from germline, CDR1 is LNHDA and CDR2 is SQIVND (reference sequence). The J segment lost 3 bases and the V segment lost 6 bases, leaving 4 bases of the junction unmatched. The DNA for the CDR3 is TGTGCCAGTAGGGCCACAGGGGAAGAGACCCAGTACTTC. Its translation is CASRATGEETQYF.

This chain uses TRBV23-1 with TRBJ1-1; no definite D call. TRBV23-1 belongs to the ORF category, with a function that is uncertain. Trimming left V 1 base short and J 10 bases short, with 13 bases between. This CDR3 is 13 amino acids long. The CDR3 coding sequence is TGCGCCAGCAGTCAATACCTGGTTCTCGGAGCTTTCTTT. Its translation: CASSQYLVLGAFF.

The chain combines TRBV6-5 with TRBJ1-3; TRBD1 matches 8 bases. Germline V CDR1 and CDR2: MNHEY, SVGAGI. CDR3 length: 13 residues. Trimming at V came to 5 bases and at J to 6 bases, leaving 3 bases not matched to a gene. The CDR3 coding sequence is TGTGCCAGCAGTCGGACAGGGCAAAACACCATATATTTT. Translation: CASSRTGQNTIYF.

The chain's CDR3 is CASSLIGVSYEQYF. The CDR3 DNA follows: TGTGCCAGCAGCTTAATCGGGGTTTCCTACGAGCAGTACTTC. The rearrangement links TRBV7-3 to TRBJ2-7; D is perhaps TRBD2 (5 bases). The V gene's germline CDR1 is SGHTA and CDR2 FQGTGA. This CDR3 is built from 14 residues. Trimming pared 1 base from V and 1 base from J, leaving 8 bases between.

The CDR3 here is CASSFASGHETQYF. The CDR3 DNA reads as TGCGCCAGCAGCTTCGCTAGCGGACACGAGACCCAGTACTTC. The chain uses TRBV5-1 and TRBJ2-5; 7 bases agree with TRBD2. There are 14 residues in the CDR3. Germline CDR1 is SGHRS and CDR2 is YFSETQ. Germline trimming cut 2 bases from V and 5 bases from J; bases unmatched to any gene: 6.

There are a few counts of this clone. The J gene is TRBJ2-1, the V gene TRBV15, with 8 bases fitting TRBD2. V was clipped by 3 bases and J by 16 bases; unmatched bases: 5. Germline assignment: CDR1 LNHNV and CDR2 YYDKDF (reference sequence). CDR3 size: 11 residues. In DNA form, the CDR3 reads TGTGCCACCAGCAGCCTGACTAGCGTTTTCTTC. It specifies CATSSLTSVFF.

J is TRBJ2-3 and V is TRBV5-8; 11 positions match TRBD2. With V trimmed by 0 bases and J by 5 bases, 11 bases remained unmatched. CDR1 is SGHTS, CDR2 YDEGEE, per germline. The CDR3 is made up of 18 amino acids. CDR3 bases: TGTGCCAGCAGCTTGGTAGTAGCGGGAGGGCCAGTTCAAGATACGCAGTATTTT. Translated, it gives CASSLVVAGGPVQDTQYF.

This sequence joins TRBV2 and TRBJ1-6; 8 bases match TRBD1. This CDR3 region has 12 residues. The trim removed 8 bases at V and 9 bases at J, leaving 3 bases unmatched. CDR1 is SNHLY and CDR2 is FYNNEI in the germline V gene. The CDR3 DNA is TGTGCCAGCTCGGGACAGGTTTCACCCCTCCACTTT. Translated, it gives CASSGQVSPLHF. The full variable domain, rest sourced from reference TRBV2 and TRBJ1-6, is EPEVTQTPSHQVTQMGQEVILRCVPISNHLYFYWYRQILGQKVEFLVSFYNNEISEKSEIFDDQFSVERPDGSNFTLKIRSTKLEDSAMYFCASSGQVSPLHFGNGTRLTVT.

The CDR3 here is CASSATQETQYF. CDR3 bases: TGTGCCAGTAGCGCCACTCAAGAGACCCAGTACTTC. The chain links TRBV19 to TRBJ2-5; D uncertain. This CDR3 contains 12 residues. V was cut by 6 bases and J by 2 bases, with 7 bases left in between. The germline gives CDR1 LNHDA, CDR2 SQIVND (reference sequence).

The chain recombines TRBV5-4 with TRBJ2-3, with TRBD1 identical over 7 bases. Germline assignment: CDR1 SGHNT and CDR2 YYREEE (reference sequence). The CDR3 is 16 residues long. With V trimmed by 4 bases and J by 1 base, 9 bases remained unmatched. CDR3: CASSTEGARGTDTQYF. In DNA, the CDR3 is TGTGCCAGCAGCACTGAGGGGGCGCGGGGCACAGATACGCAGTATTTT. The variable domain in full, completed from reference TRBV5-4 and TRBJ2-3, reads ETGVTQSPTHLIKTRGQQVTLRCSSQSGHNTVSWYQQALGQGPQFIFQYYREEENGRGNFPPRFSGLQFPNYSSELNVNALELDDSALYLCASSTEGARGTDTQYFGPGTRLTVL.

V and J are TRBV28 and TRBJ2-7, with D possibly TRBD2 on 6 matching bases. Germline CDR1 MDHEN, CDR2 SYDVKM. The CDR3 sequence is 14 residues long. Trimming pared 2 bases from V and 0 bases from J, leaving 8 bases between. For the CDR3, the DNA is TGTGCCAGCAGTTTACGGGAGTACTCCTACGAGCAGTACTTC. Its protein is CASSLREYSYEQYF.

As DNA, the CDR3 is TGTGCCAGTAGTCTCACAGGGGCTCCCAGGGAGCTGTTTTTT. Translating gives CASSLTGAPRELFF. The chain has TRBV19 and TRBJ2-2; 7 positions agree with TRBD1. V trimming: 5 bases; J trimming: 9 bases; junction bases outside the gene matches: 9. Germline V gives CDR1 LNHDA, CDR2 SQIVND (reference sequence). The CDR3 is made up of 14 amino acids.

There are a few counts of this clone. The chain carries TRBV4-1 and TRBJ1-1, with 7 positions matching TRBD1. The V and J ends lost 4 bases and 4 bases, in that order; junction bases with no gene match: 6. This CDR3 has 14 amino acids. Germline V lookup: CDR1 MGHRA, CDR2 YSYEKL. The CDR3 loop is CASSPTGEVTEAFF. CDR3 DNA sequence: TGCGCCAGCAGCCCAACAGGGGAGGTCACTGAAGCTTTCTTT.

CDR3 amino acids: CASSLLILEGAETQYF. The CDR3 nucleotides are TGTGCCAGCAGTTTGTTAATTTTGGAGGGTGCAGAGACCCAGTACTTC. The chain carries TRBV6-2 or TRBV6-3 and TRBJ2-5, with D perhaps TRBD2 (6 bases). This CDR3 spans 16 amino acids. The germline CDR1 and CDR2 sequences are MNHEY and SVGEGT. V was pared by 4 bases and J by 4 bases, with 19 bases between.

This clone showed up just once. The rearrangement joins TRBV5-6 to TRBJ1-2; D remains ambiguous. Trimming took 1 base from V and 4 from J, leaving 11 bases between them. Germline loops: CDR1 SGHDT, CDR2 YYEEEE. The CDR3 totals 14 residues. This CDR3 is CASSLFVGGYGYTF. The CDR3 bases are TGTGCCAGCAGCTTGTTCGTGGGAGGCTATGGCTACACCTTC.

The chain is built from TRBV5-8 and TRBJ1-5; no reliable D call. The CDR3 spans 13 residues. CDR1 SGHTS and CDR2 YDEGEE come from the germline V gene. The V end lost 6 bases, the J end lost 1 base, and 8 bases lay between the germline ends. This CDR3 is CASTVRSNQPQHF. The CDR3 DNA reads TGTGCCAGCACCGTCAGGAGCAATCAGCCCCAGCATTTT.

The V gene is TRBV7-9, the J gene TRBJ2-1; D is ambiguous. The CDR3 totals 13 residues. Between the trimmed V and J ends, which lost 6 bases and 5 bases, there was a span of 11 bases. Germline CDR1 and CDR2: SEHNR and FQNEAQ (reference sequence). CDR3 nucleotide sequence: TGTGCCAGCAGTCTTCTAGAGAACAATGAGCAGTTCTTC. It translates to CASSLLENNEQFF.

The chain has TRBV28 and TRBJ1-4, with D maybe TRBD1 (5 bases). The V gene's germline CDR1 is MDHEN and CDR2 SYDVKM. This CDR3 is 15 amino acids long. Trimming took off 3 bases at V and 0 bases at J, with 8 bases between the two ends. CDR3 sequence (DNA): TGTGCCAGCAGTTTCGGAGGGGCAACTAATGAAAAACTGTTTTTT. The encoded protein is CASSFGGATNEKLFF.